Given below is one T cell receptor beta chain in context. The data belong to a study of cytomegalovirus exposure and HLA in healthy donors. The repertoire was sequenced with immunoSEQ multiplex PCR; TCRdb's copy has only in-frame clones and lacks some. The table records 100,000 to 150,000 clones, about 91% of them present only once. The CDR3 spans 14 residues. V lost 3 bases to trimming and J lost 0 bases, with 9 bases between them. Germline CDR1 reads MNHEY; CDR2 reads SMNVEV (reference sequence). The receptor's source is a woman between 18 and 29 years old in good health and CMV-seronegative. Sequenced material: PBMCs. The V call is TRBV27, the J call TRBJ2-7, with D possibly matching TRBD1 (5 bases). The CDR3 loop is CASSLDTDSYEQYF. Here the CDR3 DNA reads TGTGCCAGCAGTTTGGACACGGACTCCTACGAGCAGTACTTC.